The rows below give T cell receptor beta chains drawn from one sample of a study of beta chain features in type 1 diabetes. Profiled with immunoSEQ multiplex PCR; TCRdb holds only in-frame clones, not every one. The table shows over 300,000 clones, with approximately 8% occurring only once. What was sequenced was central memory CD4+ T cells from blood. These receptors were obtained from a woman under 30 in good health. Both conserved end residues are part of each CDR3. The order of the fields is J gene, D gene, V gene, CDR3 protein. A D gene is named only where the DNA matches it firmly.

TRBJ1-1	NA	TRBV4-2	CASSQAGTMNTEAFF
TRBJ2-3	TRBD2	TRBV5-4	CASSLFLAGPSDTQYF
TRBJ2-2	TRBD2	TRBV29-1	CSVRGLAGNIGTGELFF
TRBJ2-1	NA	TRBV4-1	CASSQVEVAGWNEQFF
TRBJ1-5	NA	TRBV15	CATSRQQGEGQPQHF
TRBJ2-5	NA	TRBV9	CASSPSGTQETQYF
TRBJ2-6	TRBD2	TRBV7-2	CASSLAGGGANVLTF
TRBJ1-1	NA	TRBV18	CASSQDGTEAFF
TRBJ2-7	NA	TRBV28	CASSLVRGSSYEQYF
TRBJ2-1	NA	TRBV7-2	CASSLARRTDDNEQFF
TRBJ1-1	NA	TRBV6-1	CASIRRAQNTEAFF
TRBJ2-7	NA	TRBV5-4	CASSLIVRGSLSEQYF
TRBJ2-7	NA	TRBV7-9	CASSLTGVAEQYF
TRBJ2-2	NA	TRBV10-2	CASSWGTGELFF
TRBJ2-7	NA	TRBV29-1	CSARDRHYEQYF
TRBJ1-4	TRBD1	TRBV7-8	CASSPIHGQGMGLFF
TRBJ2-6	TRBD1	TRBV7-9	CASSSDRVIYPVLTF
TRBJ2-1	TRBD2	TRBV7-9	CASSFRRTSGKDNEQFF
TRBJ2-7	NA	TRBV11-2	CASSLDLVTYEQYF
TRBJ2-3	TRBD1	TRBV2	CASGGQGGYTQYF
TRBJ2-5	NA	TRBV2	CASTPRASWAETQYF
TRBJ2-1	TRBD2	TRBV4-1	CASSQDAGVGYNEQFF
TRBJ2-7	NA	TRBV7-3	CASSSWGSPPYEQYF
TRBJ1-3	NA	TRBV7-9	CASSLGVSGNTIYF
TRBJ2-1	TRBD1	TRBV7-6	CASSLGQGGYNEQFF
TRBJ2-2	TRBD1	TRBV5-1	CASSPGQGQTGELFF
TRBJ1-2	NA	TRBV7-8	CASSPSGGGHYGYTF
TRBJ2-2	NA	TRBV25-1	CASSEGLSNTGELFF
TRBJ2-7	NA	TRBV10-3	CAISESSSIISGSYEQYF
TRBJ2-1	TRBD1	TRBV18	CASSQADRGEQFF
TRBJ1-5	NA	TRBV7-2	CASSLIGQPQHF
TRBJ2-5	NA	TRBV9	CASSVQEGETQYF
TRBJ1-2	TRBD1	TRBV4-2	CASSPLQGADSNYGYTF
TRBJ2-1	TRBD2	TRBV9	CASSEQASGSLGDEQFF
TRBJ2-3	TRBD1	TRBV2	CASSEGDRGPDTQYF
TRBJ2-7	NA	TRBV28	CASRLTGTVVYEQYF
TRBJ1-5	NA	TRBV4-1	CASSQERGDGPQHF
TRBJ2-6	TRBD1	TRBV7-2	CASSLRTGSGANVLTF
TRBJ1-2	NA	TRBV29-1	CSVGHTPWEGYTF
TRBJ2-1	NA	TRBV6-1	CASEGLGGFNEQFF
TRBJ1-4	TRBD1	TRBV9	CASSVATGRLEKLFF
TRBJ2-1	NA	TRBV15	CATSRAAYNEQFF
TRBJ2-2	TRBD2	TRBV7-3	CASSDTSGRVGELFF
TRBJ2-1	NA	TRBV6-1	CASSESYNEQFF
TRBJ2-7	NA	TRBV20-1	CSACGVWEQYF
TRBJ1-1	NA	TRBV7-2	CASSLVGVGTEAFF
TRBJ2-1	NA	TRBV18	CASSPGGLTYNEQFF
TRBJ2-5	TRBD1	TRBV11-2	CASSPTWTGTETQYF
TRBJ2-7	TRBD1	TRBV7-6	CASSPAGQGREQYF
TRBJ2-1	TRBD2	TRBV6-4	CASSRLAGNLNEQFF
TRBJ2-1	TRBD2	TRBV4-3	CASSQESGREGYNEQFF
TRBJ1-2	NA	TRBV5-1	CASSSDRTDANYGYTF
TRBJ2-3	NA	TRBV28	CASSVTGNTDTQYF
TRBJ2-3	NA	TRBV11-2	CASSLVGGDTQYF